These 21 T cell receptor beta chains were all obtained from the same sample, sequenced in a study of metastatic and nonmetastatic thyroid tumors. TCRdb re-called clones via MiXCR from the PCR reads. The sample has almost 85,000 clones; around 13% are singletons. The entire patient cohort was treatment-naive prior to thyroid surgery. Input material: tumor tissue. Receptors were obtained from a female donor with papillary thyroid cancer or a benign thyroid nodule (not recorded which). Some clones in this sample may be carry-over from other donors' samples.

J is TRBJ2-3 and V is TRBV12-5, with no clear D. Germline values: CDR1 LGHNT, CDR2 FRNRAP. Trimming removed 4 bases from V and 1 base from J, with 6 bases in between. This CDR3 comprises 13 residues. CDR3 nucleotide sequence: TGTGCTAGTGGTTGGACGGGCACAGATACGCAGTATTTT. Its protein is CASGWTGTDTQYF.

This clone was seen once. This chain links TRBV5-1 with TRBJ2-6; D uncertain. CDR3 length: 16 amino acids. The V gene's germline CDR1 is SGHRS and CDR2 YFSETQ. V dropped 1 base and J dropped 0 bases, with 8 bases sitting between them. The CDR3: CASSLYGPSGANVLTF. Written as DNA, the CDR3 is TGCGCCAGCAGCTTGTACGGGCCCTCTGGGGCCAACGTCCTGACTTTC.

There are many counts of this clone. The V and J genes are TRBV12-3 or TRBV12-4 and TRBJ1-5, with 9 bases identical to TRBD1. The CDR3 is 16 residues long. V was pared by 2 bases and J by 1 base, with 3 bases of the junction left unmatched. The CDR3 is CASSLFGQGSNQPQHF. CDR3 nucleotides: TGTGCCAGCAGTTTATTTGGACAGGGGAGCAATCAGCCCCAGCATTTT.

As to this clone: Since a much larger clone is just one base distant, this may be a read error. The rearrangement links TRBV20-1 to TRBJ1-2, with D possibly being TRBD1 (5 bases). Germline CDR1 reads DFQATT; CDR2 reads SNEGSKA (reference sequence). The length of the CDR3 is 12 residues. The V and J ends lost 6 bases and 10 bases respectively, with 18 bases between them. The CDR3 region is CSAAGAGHVYTF. The CDR3 bases are TGCAGTGCGGCCGGGGCGGGGCACGTCTACACCTTC.

This chain uses TRBV15 with TRBJ2-5; 7 bases match TRBD1. Germline trimming cut 5 bases from V and 4 bases from J; bases unmatched to any gene: 4. The CDR3 runs 13 residues. Germline lookup yields CDR1 LNHNV and CDR2 YYDKDF (reference sequence). CDR3 protein: CATSPGQAETQYF. CDR3 nucleotide sequence: TGTGCCACCAGCCCCGGACAGGCAGAGACCCAGTACTTC.

In its sample, this clone was seen many times. Here the CDR3 reads CASSISGLAYEQYF. The CDR3 coding sequence is TGTGCCAGCAGCATAAGCGGGTTGGCCTACGAGCAGTACTTC. The chain couples TRBV9 to TRBJ2-7, with D tentatively TRBD2 (6 bases). V was cut by 4 bases and J by 2 bases, with 13 bases left in between. Germline lookup yields CDR1 SGDLS and CDR2 YYNGEE. The CDR3 totals 14 residues.

J is TRBJ2-3 and V is TRBV3-1, with TRBD2 identical over 7 bases. Germline lookup yields CDR1 LGHDT and CDR2 YNNKEL (reference sequence). The V segment lost 1 base and the J segment 0 bases; nucleotides outside the gene matches: 1. The CDR3 covers 15 residues. The CDR3 DNA follows: TGTGCCAGCAGCCAAGTAGCGGGTAGCACAGATACGCAGTATTTT. The encoded protein is CASSQVAGSTDTQYF.

This clone was observed at least ten times. Other DNA sequences from this sample encode an identical CDR3 as well. V usage is TRBV20-1 and J usage is TRBJ2-5; 9 bases map to TRBD2. Per the germline V gene, CDR1 is DFQATT and CDR2 is SNEGSKA (reference sequence). The CDR3 sequence is 13 residues long. J gave up 5 bases and V 4 bases, and 5 bases lay outside the gene matches. The CDR3 sequence is CSATREGLETQYF. In DNA, the CDR3 is TGCAGTGCTACGCGGGAGGGCCTCGAGACCCAGTACTTC.

This clone was observed at least ten times. The genes are TRBV6-1 and TRBJ2-5, with a possible D match to TRBD2 (6 bases). The germline V gene encodes CDR1 MNHNS and CDR2 SASEGT. The CDR3 extends over 14 amino acids. The V end lost 6 bases, the J end lost 3 bases, and 14 bases lay between the germline ends. The CDR3 sequence is CASRVGRTKETQYF. CDR3 bases: TGTGCCAGCAGGGTGGGGAGGACCAAAGAGACCCAGTACTTC.

This clone showed up many times. A read error may produce the germline difference seen at one junction end. The rearrangement uses TRBV7-9 and TRBJ1-2; 7 nucleotides agree with TRBD1. The CDR3 has 11 amino acids. Germline V lookup: CDR1 SEHNR, CDR2 FQNEAQ (reference sequence). The CDR3 sequence is CASTGGEGPGF. The CDR3, as DNA: TGTGCCAGCACAGGGGGGGAGGGGCCCGGATTC. Variable domain in full (rest from reference TRBV7-9 and TRBJ1-2): DTGVSQNPRHKITKRGQNVTFRCDPISEHNRLYWYRQTLGQGPEFLTYFQNEAQLEKSRLLSDRFSAERPKGSFSTLEIQRTEQGDSAMYLCASTGGEGPGFGSGTRLTVV.

In the case of this clone: A much larger clone lies one base from this, so it may be a read error. The V and J genes are TRBV5-1 and TRBJ2-3; no definite D call. The germline gives CDR1 SGHRS, CDR2 YFSETQ. CDR3 length: 15 amino acids. The V end lost 6 bases, the J end lost 4 bases, and 18 bases lay between the germline ends. The CDR3 is CASNPSLGMADTQYF. The DNA for the CDR3 is TGCGCCAGCAACCCATCCTTGGGGATGGCAGATACGCAGTATTTT.

This clone was counted a few times. A much larger clone is a single base away; this may be a read error. The same CDR3 arises from other DNA sequences in this sample as well. This CDR3 reads CAWNQGLTDTQYF. The CDR3 nucleotides read TGTGCCTGGAACCAGGGACTGACAGATACGCAGTATTTT. The chain links TRBV30 to TRBJ2-3; weak D call: TRBD2 (6 bases). The V gene lost 4 bases and the J gene lost 3 bases, with 11 bases spanning the gap. The germline V gene encodes CDR1 GTSNPN and CDR2 SVGIG (reference sequence). This CDR3 contains 13 residues.

The table lists this clone with many counts. A read error may produce the germline difference seen at one junction end. The chain recombines TRBV9 with TRBJ2-7; D tentatively fits TRBD1 or TRBD2 (5 bases each). Germline V gene lookup returns CDR1 SGDLS and CDR2 YYNGEE. CDR3 length equals 14 residues. CDR3 sequence reads: CASSFGTEHYGQYF. For the CDR3, the DNA is TGTGCCAGCAGCTTCGGGACGGAGCACTACGGGCAGTACTTC.

This clone was seen ten or more times. J is TRBJ1-5 and V is TRBV6-1, with TRBD1 matching 9 bases. The CDR3 consists of 13 residues. Germline assignment: CDR1 MNHNS and CDR2 SASEGT. The V segment lost 10 bases and the J segment 2 bases; nucleotides outside the gene matches: 3. The CDR3 nucleotides read TGTGCCACCAGGACAGGGGGCAATCAGCCCCAGCATTTT. Residues: CATRTGGNQPQHF.

There are many counts of this clone. Other nucleotide sequences from this sample produce the same CDR3. The chain carries TRBV5-1 and TRBJ2-7; a weak D match, TRBD1 (6 bases). V lost 1 base to trimming and J lost 2 bases, with 13 bases between them. This CDR3 spans 15 amino acids. The V gene's germline CDR1 is SGHRS and CDR2 YFSETQ. DNA for the CDR3: TGCGCCAGCAGCTTGTACCCTGACAGGACCTACGAGCAGTACTTC. Translation: CASSLYPDRTYEQYF.

This chain links TRBV7-9 with TRBJ1-2; a weak D match, TRBD1 (5 bases). The CDR3 runs 13 residues. The V and J ends lost 7 bases and 4 bases respectively, with 13 bases between them. CDR1 and CDR2 from the germline V gene are SEHNR and FQNEAQ (reference sequence). The DNA for the CDR3 is TGTGCCAGCAACTCCGGGGGATTCTATGGCTACACCTTC. This sequence encodes CASNSGGFYGYTF.

The chain is built from TRBV3-1 and TRBJ1-1, with no clear D. Germline V lookup: CDR1 LGHDT, CDR2 YNNKEL (reference sequence). V gave up 1 base and J gave up 1 base, with 7 bases separating them. The CDR3 loop spans 14 amino acids. The CDR3 nucleotides are TGTGCCAGCAGCCAAGTAGCGGGGAACACTGAAGCTTTCTTT. It encodes CASSQVAGNTEAFF. Full variable domain (outside the CDR3, taken from reference TRBV3-1 and TRBJ1-1): DTAVSQTPKYLVTQMGNDKSIKCEQNLGHDTMYWYKQDSKKFLKIMFSYNNKELIINETVPNRFSPKSPDKAHLNLHINSLELGDSAVYFCASSQVAGNTEAFFGQGTRLTVV.

This clone was observed at least ten times. The chain carries TRBV30 and TRBJ1-1, with no clear D. Germline values: CDR1 GTSNPN, CDR2 SVGIG (reference sequence). Deletions cut 5 bases from V and 1 base from J, with 5 bases between. The CDR3 has 11 residues. CDR3: CAWGRNTEAFF. The CDR3 region has the DNA TGTGCCTGGGGGAGGAACACTGAAGCTTTCTTT.

Ten or more counts support this clone. The rearrangement joins TRBV5-1 to TRBJ1-2; D possibly corresponds to TRBD1 (5 bases). The ends were cut back, 4 bases at V and 4 bases at J, with 11 bases in the middle. This CDR3 is 13 amino acids long. The germline V gene has CDR1 SGHRS and CDR2 YFSETQ. CDR3 nucleotides: TGCGCCAGCAGCCCGGACATTGGCTATGGCTACACCTTC. Its protein is CASSPDIGYGYTF. Complete variable domain (other parts from reference TRBV5-1 and TRBJ1-2): KAGVTQTPRYLIKTRGQQVTLSCSPISGHRSVSWYQQTPGQGLQFLFEYFSETQRNKGNFPGRFSGRQFSNSRSEMNVSTLELGDSALYLCASSPDIGYGYTFGSGTRLTVV.

This clone was recorded at least ten times. This chain links TRBV28 with TRBJ2-1, with 7 bases that match TRBD2. The V gene's germline CDR1 is MDHEN and CDR2 SYDVKM. The V segment lost 7 bases and the J segment 3 bases; nucleotides outside the gene matches: 6. CDR3 length equals 14 residues. The CDR3 DNA follows: TGTGCCAGCAAAAAGCGGGACTTCTACAATGAGCAGTTCTTC. Its translation is CASKKRDFYNEQFF.

A note on this clone: One base away lies a much larger clone, so this may be a sequencing read error. The rearrangement uses TRBV5-6 and TRBJ2-7; D is unresolved. The CDR3 has 14 residues. The ends were cut back, 2 bases at V and 1 base at J, with 10 bases in the middle. Germline-derived CDR1 and CDR2 are SGHDT and YYEEEE. The CDR3 region has the DNA TGTGCCAGCAGCTTCGACCACGGGTCCTACGAGCAGTACTTC. This sequence encodes CASSFDHGSYEQYF.